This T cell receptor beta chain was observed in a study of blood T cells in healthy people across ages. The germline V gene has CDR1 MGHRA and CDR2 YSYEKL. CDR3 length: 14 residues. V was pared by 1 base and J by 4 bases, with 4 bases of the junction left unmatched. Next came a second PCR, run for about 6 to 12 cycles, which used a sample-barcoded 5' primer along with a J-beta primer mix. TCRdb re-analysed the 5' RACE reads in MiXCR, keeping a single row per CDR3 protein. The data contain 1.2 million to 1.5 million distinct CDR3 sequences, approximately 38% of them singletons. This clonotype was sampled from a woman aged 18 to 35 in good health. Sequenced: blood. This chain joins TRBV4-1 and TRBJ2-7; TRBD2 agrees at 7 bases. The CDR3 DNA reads TGCGCCAGCAGCCAAGGAGCGGGGCTATACGAGCAGTACTTC. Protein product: CASSQGAGLYEQYF.